This T cell receptor beta chain originates from a study of blood T cell repertoires in COVID-19. In the study overall: COVID-19 samples, acute and convalescent, were from the United States, Italy and Spain. The analysed material was cDNA or gDNA that came from T cells, B-cell-depleted T cells, or PBMCs.

In the study's own analysis: Estimated nucleated cell counts came from reference gene primer amplification. TCRdb's table, derived via immunoSEQ multiplex PCR, lists solely in-frame clones and lacks some. Clone size and the V and J calls come from that table; the DNA yielded D and trimming. The data contain roughly 290,000 clones, about 86% of them seen just once; the ten biggest clones take up 2% to 2.5%. The CDR3 has 17 amino acids. Germline V gene sequence: CDR1 MGHRA, CDR2 YSYEKL. The junction had 7 bases not matched to a gene; V was cut back by 1 base and J by 2 bases. The rearrangement links TRBV4-1 to TRBJ2-3, with TRBD2 identical over 9 bases. The sequence derives from a woman in her thirties who had recovered from COVID-19. The source material was peripheral blood. CDR3 sequence reads: CASSQVGLAGHTDTQYF. CDR3 sequence (DNA): TGCGCCAGCAGCCAAGTTGGTCTAGCGGGACACACAGATACGCAGTATTTT.